Listed here are 9 T cell receptor beta chains from one sample, sequenced in a study of T-cell reconstitution after alpha-beta-depleted transplantation in children. Preparing the TCRbeta library involved the use of unique molecular identifiers. TCRdb analysed the PCR reads with MiXCR anew, one entry per CDR3 protein. The sample includes tens of thousands of distinct CDR3 sequences, 12% to 15% seen only once; the top ten take around 26%. The sample in question was PBMCs, mostly from graft donor cells, obtained 180 days after TCRalphabeta/CD19-depleted stem cell transplant. These receptor sequences come from a male patient aged 2 to 9 who had a stem cell transplant for acute lymphoblastic leukemia, so the T cells may come from the graft donor.

In its sample, this clonotype was seen many times. V usage is TRBV7-9 and J usage is TRBJ1-4; 10 bases map to TRBD1. V shed 2 bases, J shed 7 bases, and the junction held 1 base outside the gene matches. The CDR3 totals 14 residues. In germline, CDR1 is SEHNR, CDR2 FQNEAQ (reference sequence). Here the CDR3 reads CASSLRTGGEKLFF. The CDR3, as DNA: TGTGCCAGCAGCTTAAGGACAGGGGGTGAAAAACTGTTTTTT.

V usage is TRBV20-1 and J usage is TRBJ2-7, with D tentatively TRBD1 or TRBD2 (6 bases each). Germline V gives CDR1 DFQATT, CDR2 SNEGSKA (reference sequence). Trimming shortened V by 6 bases and J by 0 bases, and 12 bases separated the two germline ends. CDR3 length: 13 residues. The CDR3 bases are TGCAGTGCATTCCCGGGGGCCTCCTACGAGCAGTACTTC. It encodes CSAFPGASYEQYF.

This clonotype has ten or more counts. CDR3 sequence: CSARQGGDEQYF. In DNA, the CDR3 is TGCAGTGCCAGACAGGGGGGGGACGAGCAGTACTTC. The V gene is TRBV20-1, the J gene TRBJ2-7, with 9 bases matching TRBD1. This CDR3 has 12 amino acids. V lost 6 bases and J lost 5; bases outside the gene matches: 5. Germline CDR1 is DFQATT and CDR2 is SNEGSKA (reference sequence).

The table lists this clonotype with a few counts. The V call is TRBV19, the J call TRBJ1-5, with a tentative D call TRBD1 (5 bases). Germline V lookup: CDR1 LNHDA, CDR2 SQIVND (reference sequence). Trimming removed 4 bases from V and 3 bases from J, with 13 bases in between. The CDR3 has 15 amino acids. CDR3 DNA: TGTGCCAGTAGTAACCCCTGGGGGTACAATCAGCCCCAGCATTTT. Translation gives CASSNPWGYNQPQHF. Filled out from reference TRBV19 and TRBJ1-5, the complete variable domain reads DGGITQSPKYLFRKEGQNVTLSCEQNLNHDAMYWYRQDPGQGLRLIYYSQIVNDFQKGDIAEGYSVSREKKESFPLTVTSAQKNPTAFYLCASSNPWGYNQPQHFGDGTRLSIL.

Ten or more counts support this clonotype. V is TRBV5-6 and J is TRBJ1-1; D unclear. V was clipped by 4 bases and J by 5 bases, with 15 bases between them. This CDR3 is built from 14 residues. Germline V gene data show CDR1 as SGHDT and CDR2 as YYEEEE. The CDR3: CASSKTRVQTEAFF. The DNA for the CDR3 is TGTGCCAGCAGCAAAACGAGGGTGCAAACTGAAGCTTTCTTT. Using reference TRBV5-6 and TRBJ1-1 for the parts outside the CDR3, the full variable domain is DAGVTQSPTHLIKTRGQQVTLRCSPKSGHDTVSWYQQALGQGPQFIFQYYEEEERQRGNFPDRFSGHQFPNYSSELNVNALLLGDSALYLCASSKTRVQTEAFFGQGTRLTVV.

The V gene is TRBV20-1, the J gene TRBJ1-1; D ambiguous. Germline CDR1 and CDR2: DFQATT and SNEGSKA (reference sequence). This CDR3 region has 12 residues. V lost 5 bases, J lost 0 bases, and 7 bases lay in between. CDR3 DNA: TGCAGTGCTCACGGGTTGAACACTGAAGCTTTCTTT. This codes for CSAHGLNTEAFF.

This clonotype was picked up a small number of times. V gene TRBV20-1 combines with J gene TRBJ2-1; 7 positions agree with TRBD2. V dropped 1 base and J dropped 8; count of bases not matched to a gene: 11. From germline, CDR1 is DFQATT and CDR2 SNEGSKA (reference sequence). This CDR3 spans 15 amino acids. The CDR3, as DNA: TGCAGTGCTAGAGGGCCTAAGCGGGAAGGGGATGAGCAGTTCTTC. Protein product: CSARGPKREGDEQFF.

The chain couples TRBV5-5 to TRBJ1-5; a possible D gene is TRBD1 (6 bases). Trimming shortened V by 0 bases and J by 4 bases, and 11 bases separated the two germline ends. Germline V lookup: CDR1 SGHKS, CDR2 YYEKEE (reference sequence). This CDR3 spans 15 amino acids. CDR3 bases: TGTGCCAGCAGCTTGGGAGGACAGATAAATCAGCCCCAGCATTTT. This encodes CASSLGGQINQPQHF.

This clonotype has a handful of counts. CDR3 loop: CASSSHLTGRKTEAFF. CDR3 DNA sequence: TGCGCCAGCAGCTCCCACTTGACAGGGAGAAAGACTGAAGCTTTCTTT. The chain employs TRBV5-1 and TRBJ1-1, with 7 bases aligning to TRBD1. Losses at the gene ends were 3 bases for V and 5 bases for J; bases not matched to a gene: 13. CDR3 length: 16 residues. Germline V gene sequence: CDR1 SGHRS, CDR2 YFSETQ.